This T cell receptor beta chain was observed in a study of T cells expressing NK-cell markers (dated by TCRdb to 2020 to 2022). General notes on the study: In sorted CD3+CD56+NKG2C+, CD3+CD56+NKG2C- and CD3+CD56-NKG2C+ T-cell subsets from about 8 donors, TCR beta-chain repertoires were profiled. Among the eight sequenced donors, only one was HCMV-seronegative, while the other seven were HCMV-seropositive. The study sequenced eight donors, all healthy volunteers chosen at random: three men and five women. Libraries were sequenced as 2 x 150 bp reads on Illumina HiSeq 2000/2500, MiSeq or NextSeq. General findings and caveats noted by the study authors: Whether the expanded NKG2C-expressing T cell clones were specific for HCMV antigens remained unclear. For 6 or 7 donors, the dominant CD3+CD56+NKG2C+ clonotypes were among the top 10 CD8+ clonotypes and accounted for roughly 1.0-7.5% of CD8+ T cells. Those dominant clonotypes were again the most abundant among CD3+CD56-NKG2C+ cells in a handful of donors, at roughly 25-65%.

A commercial ELISA kit detecting HCMV-specific IgG in serum was used to determine HCMV serostatus. Ficoll density gradient centrifugation was used to isolate peripheral blood mononuclear cells from blood. Instrument used: Illumina HiSeq 2000. 5'RACE template switching, by which a universal primer site and unique molecular identifiers were added, was used to make TCR beta cDNA libraries. cDNA synthesis was primed from the TCR beta constant segment, followed by two successive PCR amplification steps. The study's own analysis went as follows. MIGEC was used to demultiplex reads and group reads by UMI, and MiTCR was used to assemble and quantify clonotypes. To exclude erroneous sequences, any TCR cDNA sequence not supported by at least two reads was discarded. The tcR package was used for downstream repertoire analysis, with clonotypes matched between fractions based on CDR3 nucleotide sequence plus V segment. Antigen specificity was annotated against VDJdb with VDJmatch, allowing one amino acid substitution in CDR3. After TCRdb reprocessed the reads, each CDR3 protein sequence was kept as one row, without DNA. The V and J calls here are based on TCRdb, not the publication. This specimen's table enumerates about 460,000 distinct CDR3 sequences. Roughly 1.4% of the sample rests with the top ten.

The germline V gene (reference sequence) specifies GTSNPN as CDR1 and SVGIG as CDR2. The CDR3 starts with the cysteine, ends with the phenylalanine, and has 12 residues. Only the protein is available. In regard to this clonotype: Its antigen specificity is not known.

Sequencing used blood T cells: a sorted CD56 or NKG2C T cell subset, CD4+ or CD8+ T cells, or bulk PBMC T cells (not recorded which). This clonotype was sampled from a woman aged 50 to 60 in good health. Donor details come from another sample of the same person, matched by shared clones. The chain links TRBV30 with TRBJ2-5. The CDR3 loop reads CAWSALFVSQYF.